This T cell receptor (beta chain) was sequenced during a study of identical twins. The CDR3 runs to 13 residues. Germline V gene data show CDR1 as DFQATT and CDR2 as SNEGSKA (reference sequence). Trimming shortened V by 2 bases and J by 5 bases, and 12 bases separated the two germline ends. Each donor was a healthy Caucasian. On this clonotype itself: A clone one base away is much larger, so this may be a read error.

TCRdb redid the calling of the 5' RACE reads with MiXCR, one entry per CDR3 protein. The sample carries approximately 600,000 distinct CDR3 sequences, about 7.6% recorded once. These data also featured in a second study, about yellow fever vaccine responses in identical twins.

The rearrangement uses TRBV20-1 and TRBJ2-5, with D tentatively TRBD1 or TRBD2 (5 bases each). The source is a woman under 30 in good health. Sequenced: PBMCs. In DNA form, the CDR3 reads TGCAGTGCTAGATGGGTGGGACGGGAGACCCAGTACTTC. Its protein product is CSARWVGRETQYF.